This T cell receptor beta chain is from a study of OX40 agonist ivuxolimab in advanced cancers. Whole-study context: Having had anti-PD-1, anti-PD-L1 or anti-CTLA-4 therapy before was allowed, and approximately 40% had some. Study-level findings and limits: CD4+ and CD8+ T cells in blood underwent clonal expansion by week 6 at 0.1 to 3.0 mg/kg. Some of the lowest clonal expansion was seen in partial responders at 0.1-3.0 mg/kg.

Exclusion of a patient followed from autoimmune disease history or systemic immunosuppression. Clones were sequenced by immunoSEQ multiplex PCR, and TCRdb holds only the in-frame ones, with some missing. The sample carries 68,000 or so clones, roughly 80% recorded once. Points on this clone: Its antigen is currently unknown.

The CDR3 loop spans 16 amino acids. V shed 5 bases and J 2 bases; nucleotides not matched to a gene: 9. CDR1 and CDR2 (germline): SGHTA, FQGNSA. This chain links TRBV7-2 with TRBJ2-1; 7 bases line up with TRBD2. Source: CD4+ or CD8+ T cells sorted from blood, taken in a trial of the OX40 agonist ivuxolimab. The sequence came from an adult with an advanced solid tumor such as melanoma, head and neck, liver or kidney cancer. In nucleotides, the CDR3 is TGTGCCAGCAGCGCCCTGGGGGGGAATACCTACAATGAGCAGTTCTTC. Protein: CASSALGGNTYNEQFF.